This TCR beta chain was captured by sequencing in a study of T-cell memory formation after mild COVID-19. Study-wide background: Among the donors, TCR clusters were largely specific to each donor.

The V gene lost 1 base and the J gene lost 3 bases, with 7 bases spanning the gap. CDR1 SGHAT and CDR2 FQNNGV come from the germline V gene. The CDR3 totals 14 residues. A remark on this clonotype: Its specificity is unknown.

Study-level findings and limits: Memory sampled before infection contained some responding clones, suggesting cross-reactive memory joined. Clones that contracted clustered mainly in CM and EM if CD4+ and in EMRA if CD8+.

TCRalpha and TCRbeta libraries used 5'RACE with constant-segment primers and UMIs. TCRdb processed the 5' RACE reads anew with MiXCR; each CDR3 protein has one entry. The sample consists of 300,000 to 400,000 distinct CDR3 sequences, roughly 15% of them appearing once. This receptor was obtained from a man between 18 and 35 years old who had mild COVID-19 (a few samples of this study predate the infection). Cell type and time point are not known. The chain has TRBV11-2 and TRBJ1-5; D remains unclear. Source material: PBMCs or a T cell subset sorted from them (not recorded which). CDR3 bases: TGTGCCAGCAGCTTAGGACACTACAATCAGCCCCAGCATTTT. Its protein is CASSLGHYNQPQHF.